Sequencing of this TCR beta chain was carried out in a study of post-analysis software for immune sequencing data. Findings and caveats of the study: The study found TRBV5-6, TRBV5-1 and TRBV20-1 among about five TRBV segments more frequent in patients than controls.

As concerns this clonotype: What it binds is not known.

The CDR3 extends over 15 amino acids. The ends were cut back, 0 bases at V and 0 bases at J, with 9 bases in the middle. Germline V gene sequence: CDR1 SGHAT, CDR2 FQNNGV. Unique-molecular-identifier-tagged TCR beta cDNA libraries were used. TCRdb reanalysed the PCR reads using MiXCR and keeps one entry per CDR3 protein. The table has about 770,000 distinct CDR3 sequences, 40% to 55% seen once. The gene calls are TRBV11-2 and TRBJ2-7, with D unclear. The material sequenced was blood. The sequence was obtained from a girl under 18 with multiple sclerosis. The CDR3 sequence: CASSLDPGPSYEQYF. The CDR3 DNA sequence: TGTGCCAGCAGCTTAGATCCGGGCCCCTCCTACGAGCAGTACTTC.